A selection of T cell receptor beta chains follows, all from one sample in a study of identifying expanded T cells in peripheral blood. Some clones are missing from TCRdb's copy, which holds only in-frame ones; the method was immunoSEQ multiplex PCR. The data hold about 78,000 clones, with approximately 85% observed a single time. The specimen was blood. The receptors were sampled from a person aged 18 to 75 in good health. CDR3s include the opening cysteine and the closing phenylalanine or tryptophan. Each record gives: J gene, CDR3 length, clone size, D gene, V gene, CDR3 DNA, CDR3 protein. The D gene is left open where the match is weak. A clone size is listed for some rows: how often the clone was seen (once, few, many), or a class if it is expanded.

J gene: TRBJ2-1; CDR3 length: 13; clone size: .; D gene: .; V gene: TRBV5-6; CDR3 DNA: TGTGCCAGCAGCTCGAACTACTACAATGAGCAGTTCTTC; CDR3 protein: CASSSNYYNEQFF
J gene: TRBJ2-3; CDR3 length: 15; clone size: .; D gene: TRBD2; V gene: TRBV7-7; CDR3 DNA: TGTGCTAGCAGCTTAGCGGGAGGGCCTTCGGATACGCAGTATTTT; CDR3 protein: CASSLAGGPSDTQYF
J gene: TRBJ1-5; CDR3 length: 17; clone size: .; D gene: .; V gene: TRBV15; CDR3 DNA: TGTGCCACCAGCAGAGAGATCCCGGGGTGGAAGAATCAGCCCCAGCATTTT; CDR3 protein: CATSREIPGWKNQPQHF
J gene: TRBJ1-1; CDR3 length: 15; clone size: .; D gene: TRBD1; V gene: TRBV19; CDR3 DNA: TGTGCCAGTAGTGTGGACAGGGGACGGGACACTGAAGCTTTCTTT; CDR3 protein: CASSVDRGRDTEAFF
J gene: TRBJ2-7; CDR3 length: 17; clone size: .; D gene: TRBD2; V gene: TRBV4-2; CDR3 DNA: TGTGCCAGCAGCCCAGGACTAGCGGGACGCGCGGGGTACGAGCAGTACTTC; CDR3 protein: CASSPGLAGRAGYEQYF
J gene: TRBJ1-1; CDR3 length: 12; clone size: .; D gene: .; V gene: TRBV28; CDR3 DNA: TGTGCCAGCAGTTTGGGGTACACTGAAGCTTTCTTT; CDR3 protein: CASSLGYTEAFF
J gene: TRBJ1-5; CDR3 length: 18; clone size: .; D gene: .; V gene: TRBV7-3; CDR3 DNA: TGTGCCAGCAGCTTTTTGGAATCCCAATTATATAGCAATCAGCCCCAGCATTTT; CDR3 protein: CASSFLESQLYSNQPQHF
J gene: TRBJ2-3; CDR3 length: 17; clone size: .; D gene: .; V gene: TRBV9; CDR3 DNA: TGTGCCAGCAGCGTAGGTCCCGGGTCCGATTTGGCGGATACGCAGTATTTT; CDR3 protein: CASSVGPGSDLADTQYF
J gene: TRBJ2-5; CDR3 length: 13; clone size: .; D gene: TRBD2; V gene: TRBV5-1; CDR3 DNA: TGCGCCAGCAGCCGGGGGGGAGAAGAGACCCAGTACTTC; CDR3 protein: CASSRGGEETQYF
J gene: TRBJ2-3; CDR3 length: 17; clone size: .; D gene: .; V gene: TRBV28; CDR3 DNA: TGTGCCAGCAGTTTATGGGCTAGGGGGACTAGCACAGATACGCAGTATTTT; CDR3 protein: CASSLWARGTSTDTQYF
J gene: TRBJ2-3; CDR3 length: 15; clone size: .; D gene: TRBD2; V gene: TRBV7-7; CDR3 DNA: TGTGCTAGCAGCTTAGGCAGCGGGAGTACAGATACGCAGTATTTT; CDR3 protein: CASSLGSGSTDTQYF
J gene: TRBJ2-7; CDR3 length: 15; clone size: .; D gene: .; V gene: TRBV28; CDR3 DNA: TGTGCCAGCAGTTTTTCGGGGTTTGAGCCCTACGAGCAGTACTTC; CDR3 protein: CASSFSGFEPYEQYF
J gene: TRBJ2-3; CDR3 length: 15; clone size: .; D gene: TRBD2; V gene: TRBV7-2; CDR3 DNA: TGTGCCAGCAGCTCCGTAGCGGGAGACGTAGATACGCAGTATTTT; CDR3 protein: CASSSVAGDVDTQYF
J gene: TRBJ2-5; CDR3 length: 15; clone size: .; D gene: .; V gene: TRBV9; CDR3 DNA: TGTGCCAGCAGCGTAGGTTCGGGGAGCCAAGAGACCCAGTACTTC; CDR3 protein: CASSVGSGSQETQYF
J gene: TRBJ1-5; CDR3 length: 15; clone size: once; D gene: .; V gene: TRBV7-2; CDR3 DNA: TGTGCCAGCAGCCCGTACCATGGGGCTGATCAGCCCCAGCATTTT; CDR3 protein: CASSPYHGADQPQHF
J gene: TRBJ2-2; CDR3 length: 15; clone size: .; D gene: .; V gene: TRBV25-1; CDR3 DNA: TGTGCCAGCACCGACTCCAAGGGGGTCGCCGGGGAGCTGTTTTTT; CDR3 protein: CASTDSKGVAGELFF
J gene: TRBJ2-3; CDR3 length: 13; clone size: .; D gene: .; V gene: TRBV5-6; CDR3 DNA: TGTGCCAGCAGCTCGGGAAGGGCGGATACGCAGTATTTT; CDR3 protein: CASSSGRADTQYF
J gene: TRBJ2-2; CDR3 length: 16; clone size: .; D gene: .; V gene: TRBV5-1; CDR3 DNA: TGCGCCAGCAGCTTGGCCATGGTAACGAACACCGGGGAGCTGTTTTTT; CDR3 protein: CASSLAMVTNTGELFF
J gene: TRBJ1-5; CDR3 length: 14; clone size: .; D gene: TRBD1; V gene: TRBV9; CDR3 DNA: TGTGCCAGCAGCGCGACAGGGGGTAATCAGCCCCAGCATTTT; CDR3 protein: CASSATGGNQPQHF
J gene: TRBJ1-5; CDR3 length: 15; clone size: .; D gene: TRBD1; V gene: TRBV29-1; CDR3 DNA: TGCAGCGTTACTCTACAGGGGAATAGCAATCAGCCCCAGCATTTT; CDR3 protein: CSVTLQGNSNQPQHF
J gene: TRBJ1-3; CDR3 length: 17; clone size: .; D gene: .; V gene: TRBV28; CDR3 DNA: TGTGCCAGCAGTTCTCCCGGTCCCCAATACTCTGGAAACACCATATATTTT; CDR3 protein: CASSSPGPQYSGNTIYF
J gene: TRBJ2-1; CDR3 length: 14; clone size: .; D gene: .; V gene: TRBV19; CDR3 DNA: TGTGCCAGTAGTATCGCGGACCTCTACAATGAGCAGTTCTTC; CDR3 protein: CASSIADLYNEQFF
J gene: TRBJ2-1; CDR3 length: 17; clone size: .; D gene: TRBD2; V gene: TRBV11-3; CDR3 DNA: TGTGCCAGCAGCTTAGTCAGGCCTAGCGGGAGGGCCGATGAGCAGTTCTTC; CDR3 protein: CASSLVRPSGRADEQFF
J gene: TRBJ1-3; CDR3 length: 18; clone size: .; D gene: TRBD1; V gene: TRBV11-2; CDR3 DNA: TGTGCCAGCAGCTTATCCCGGGACAGGGCTCTCTCTGGAAACACCATATATTTT; CDR3 protein: CASSLSRDRALSGNTIYF
J gene: TRBJ1-1; CDR3 length: 15; clone size: .; D gene: .; V gene: TRBV28; CDR3 DNA: TGTGCCAGCAGTTCGGGGGACAAGATGAACACTGAAGCTTTCTTT; CDR3 protein: CASSSGDKMNTEAFF
J gene: TRBJ1-5; CDR3 length: 19; clone size: .; D gene: .; V gene: TRBV28; CDR3 DNA: TGTGCCAGCAGTAAAGGCAGCCGAAGTCCTGCTTATAGCAATCAGCCCCAGCATTTT; CDR3 protein: CASSKGSRSPAYSNQPQHF
J gene: TRBJ1-1; CDR3 length: 14; clone size: .; D gene: .; V gene: TRBV6-6; CDR3 DNA: TGTGCCAGCAGTTACTCGGCAGAGAGCACTGAAGCTTTCTTT; CDR3 protein: CASSYSAESTEAFF
J gene: TRBJ2-3; CDR3 length: 17; clone size: .; D gene: TRBD2; V gene: TRBV4-2; CDR3 DNA: TGTGCCAGCAGCCAGAATATAGCGGGAGGGGGCCCAGATACGCAGTATTTT; CDR3 protein: CASSQNIAGGGPDTQYF
J gene: TRBJ2-7; CDR3 length: 15; clone size: .; D gene: TRBD2; V gene: TRBV11-3; CDR3 DNA: TGTGCCAGCAGCCCGGGACTAGCGGGAGTCGTCGAGCAGTACTTC; CDR3 protein: CASSPGLAGVVEQYF
J gene: TRBJ2-1; CDR3 length: 15; clone size: .; D gene: TRBD2; V gene: TRBV5-4; CDR3 DNA: TGTGCCAGCAGCCCACCTAGCGGGAGTGACGGTGAGCAGTTCTTC; CDR3 protein: CASSPPSGSDGEQFF
J gene: TRBJ1-5; CDR3 length: 14; clone size: .; D gene: .; V gene: TRBV6-5; CDR3 DNA: TGTGCCAGCAGGGACAGACAGGCCAATCAGCCCCAGCATTTT; CDR3 protein: CASRDRQANQPQHF
J gene: TRBJ2-6; CDR3 length: 18; clone size: .; D gene: .; V gene: TRBV7-2; CDR3 DNA: TGTGCCAGCAGCGCCCGACAGGTACTGAAGTCTGGGGCCAACGTCCTGACTTTC; CDR3 protein: CASSARQVLKSGANVLTF
J gene: TRBJ2-2; CDR3 length: 15; clone size: .; D gene: TRBD2; V gene: TRBV6-4; CDR3 DNA: TGTGCCAGCAGCGTAGCTAGCGGCAAGACCGGGGAGCTGTTTTTT; CDR3 protein: CASSVASGKTGELFF
J gene: TRBJ1-1; CDR3 length: 13; clone size: .; D gene: .; V gene: TRBV29-1; CDR3 DNA: TGCAGCGTCCGTCAGGGGAGGGGGACTGAAGCTTTCTTT; CDR3 protein: CSVRQGRGTEAFF
J gene: TRBJ2-5; CDR3 length: 12; clone size: .; D gene: .; V gene: TRBV28; CDR3 DNA: TGTGCCATCAGGGTGAACCAAGAGACCCAGTACTTC; CDR3 protein: CAIRVNQETQYF
J gene: TRBJ2-7; CDR3 length: 15; clone size: .; D gene: TRBD2; V gene: TRBV19; CDR3 DNA: TGTGCCAGTAGTATTAGCGGGGGACGCGTATACGAGCAGTACTTC; CDR3 protein: CASSISGGRVYEQYF
J gene: TRBJ1-2; CDR3 length: 18; clone size: .; D gene: .; V gene: TRBV4-3; CDR3 DNA: TGCGCCAGCAGCCAAGAATTTATCCTCTCCTTAGGTGACTATGGCTACACCTTC; CDR3 protein: CASSQEFILSLGDYGYTF
J gene: TRBJ2-1; CDR3 length: 11; clone size: .; D gene: .; V gene: TRBV7-9; CDR3 DNA: TGTGCCAGCAGCTTAGCGTATGAGCAGTTCTTC; CDR3 protein: CASSLAYEQFF
J gene: TRBJ2-5; CDR3 length: 16; clone size: .; D gene: .; V gene: TRBV7-2; CDR3 DNA: TGTGCCAGCAGCTCCCCATTCGGGGGAATAGAAGAGACCCAGTACTTC; CDR3 protein: CASSSPFGGIEETQYF
J gene: TRBJ2-5; CDR3 length: 16; clone size: .; D gene: TRBD2; V gene: TRBV5-4; CDR3 DNA: TGTGCCAGCAGCTTTCTAGCGGGAGATTCGAGAGAGACCCAGTACTTC; CDR3 protein: CASSFLAGDSRETQYF
J gene: TRBJ2-5; CDR3 length: 15; clone size: .; D gene: .; V gene: TRBV11-2; CDR3 DNA: TGTGCCAGCAGCTTAGATAGGCCAGGGCGAGAGACCCAGTACTTC; CDR3 protein: CASSLDRPGRETQYF
J gene: TRBJ2-1; CDR3 length: 15; clone size: .; D gene: .; V gene: TRBV15; CDR3 DNA: TGTGCCACCAGCAGAGATAGCGGACCCCTCAGGGAGCAGTTCTTC; CDR3 protein: CATSRDSGPLREQFF
J gene: TRBJ1-2; CDR3 length: 13; clone size: .; D gene: .; V gene: TRBV11-2; CDR3 DNA: TGTGCCAGCAGCCCGGGACCGATACATGGCTACACCTTC; CDR3 protein: CASSPGPIHGYTF
J gene: TRBJ2-5; CDR3 length: 15; clone size: .; D gene: TRBD2; V gene: TRBV18; CDR3 DNA: TGTGCCAGCTCACCACCGACTAGCGGGCAAGAGACCCAGTACTTC; CDR3 protein: CASSPPTSGQETQYF
J gene: TRBJ1-5; CDR3 length: 16; clone size: .; D gene: .; V gene: TRBV18; CDR3 DNA: TGTGCCAGCTCACCAAGGTATGTGGGAAGGGATCAGCCCCAGCATTTT; CDR3 protein: CASSPRYVGRDQPQHF
J gene: TRBJ2-3; CDR3 length: 15; clone size: .; D gene: TRBD2; V gene: TRBV6-4; CDR3 DNA: TGTGCCAGCCCCGGACGGACCAGCGGGATAGATACGCAGTATTTT; CDR3 protein: CASPGRTSGIDTQYF